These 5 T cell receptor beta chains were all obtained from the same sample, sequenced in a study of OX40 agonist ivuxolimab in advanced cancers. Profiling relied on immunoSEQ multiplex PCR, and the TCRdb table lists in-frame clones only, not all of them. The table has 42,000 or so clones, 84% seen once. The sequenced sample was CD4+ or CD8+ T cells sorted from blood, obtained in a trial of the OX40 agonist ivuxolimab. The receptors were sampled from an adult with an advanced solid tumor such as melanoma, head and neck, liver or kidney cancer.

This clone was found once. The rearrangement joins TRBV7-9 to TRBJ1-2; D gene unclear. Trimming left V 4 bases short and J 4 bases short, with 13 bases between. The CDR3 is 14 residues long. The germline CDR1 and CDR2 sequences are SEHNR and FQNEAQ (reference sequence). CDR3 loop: CASSYGPDAYGYTF. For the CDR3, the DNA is TGTGCCAGCAGCTACGGACCGGACGCCTATGGCTACACCTTC. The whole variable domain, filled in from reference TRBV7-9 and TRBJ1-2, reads DTGVSQNPRHKITKRGQNVTFRCDPISEHNRLYWYRQTLGQGPEFLTYFQNEAQLEKSRLLSDRFSAERPKGSFSTLEIQRTEQGDSAMYLCASSYGPDAYGYTFGSGTRLTVV.

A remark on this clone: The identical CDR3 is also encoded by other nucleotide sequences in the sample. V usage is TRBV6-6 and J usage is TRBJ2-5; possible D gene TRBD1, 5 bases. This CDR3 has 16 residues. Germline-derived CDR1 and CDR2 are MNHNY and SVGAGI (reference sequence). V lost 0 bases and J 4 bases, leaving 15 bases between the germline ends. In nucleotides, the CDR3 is TGTGCCAGCAGTTACTCAGAGCAGGGTAGGCCAGAGACCCAGTACTTC. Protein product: CASSYSEQGRPETQYF.

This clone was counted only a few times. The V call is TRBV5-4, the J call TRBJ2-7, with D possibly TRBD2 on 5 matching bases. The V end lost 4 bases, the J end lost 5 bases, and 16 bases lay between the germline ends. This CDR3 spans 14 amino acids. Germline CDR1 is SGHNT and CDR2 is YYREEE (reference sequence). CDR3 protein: CASSADYSIHEQYF. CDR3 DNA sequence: TGTGCCAGCAGCGCAGACTACTCTATCCACGAGCAGTACTTC.

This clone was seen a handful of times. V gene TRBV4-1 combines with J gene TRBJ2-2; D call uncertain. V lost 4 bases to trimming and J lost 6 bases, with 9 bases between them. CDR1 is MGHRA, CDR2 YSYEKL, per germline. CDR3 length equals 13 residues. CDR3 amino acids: CASSPDKPGELFF. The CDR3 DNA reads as TGCGCCAGCAGCCCAGACAAACCCGGGGAGCTGTTTTTT.

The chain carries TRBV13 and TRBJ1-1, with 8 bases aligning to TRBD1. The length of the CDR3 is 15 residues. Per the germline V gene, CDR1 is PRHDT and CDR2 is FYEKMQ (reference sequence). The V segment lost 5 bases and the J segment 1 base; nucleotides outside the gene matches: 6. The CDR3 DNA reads TGTGCCAGCAGCACACGGACAGGGTGGAACACTGAAGCTTTCTTT. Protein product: CASSTRTGWNTEAFF.